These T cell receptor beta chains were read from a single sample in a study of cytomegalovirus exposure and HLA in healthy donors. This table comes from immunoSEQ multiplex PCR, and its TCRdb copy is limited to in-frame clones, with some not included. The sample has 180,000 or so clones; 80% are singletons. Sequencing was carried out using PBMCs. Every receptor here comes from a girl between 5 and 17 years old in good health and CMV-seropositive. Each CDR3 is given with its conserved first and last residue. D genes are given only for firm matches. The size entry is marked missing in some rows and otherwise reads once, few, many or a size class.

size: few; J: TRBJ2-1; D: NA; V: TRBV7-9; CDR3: CASSLVADEQFF; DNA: TGTGCCAGCAGCTTAGTAGCGGATGAGCAGTTCTTC
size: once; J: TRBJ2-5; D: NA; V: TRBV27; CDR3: CASSKRGPQETQYF; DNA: TGTGCCAGCAGTAAACGCGGGCCTCAAGAGACCCAGTACTTC
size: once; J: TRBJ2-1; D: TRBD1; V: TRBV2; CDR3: CASRGDRGRDEQFF; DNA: TGTGCCAGCAGGGGGGACAGGGGGAGGGATGAGCAGTTCTTC
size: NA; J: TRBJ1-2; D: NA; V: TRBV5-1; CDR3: CASSLDSSYGYTF; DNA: TGCGCCAGCAGCTTGGACAGCAGCTATGGCTACACCTTC
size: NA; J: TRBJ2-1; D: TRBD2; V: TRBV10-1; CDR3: CASSEVFAGGRNEQFF; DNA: TGCGCCAGCAGTGAGGTGTTTGCGGGAGGGAGGAATGAGCAGTTCTTC
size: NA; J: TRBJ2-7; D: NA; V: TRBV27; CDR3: CASSFLAQSYEQYF; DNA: TGTGCCAGCAGTTTTCTGGCCCAGTCCTACGAGCAGTACTTC
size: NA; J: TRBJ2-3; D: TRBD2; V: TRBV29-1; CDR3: CSGSGRATDTQYF; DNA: TGCAGCGGGAGCGGGAGGGCGACAGATACGCAGTATTTT
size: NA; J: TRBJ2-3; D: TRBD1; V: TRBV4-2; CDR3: CASSQDFSGRGTTDTQYF; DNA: TGTGCCAGCAGCCAAGATTTTAGTGGCAGGGGGACAACAGATACGCAGTATTTT
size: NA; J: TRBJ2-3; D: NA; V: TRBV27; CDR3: CASRRGSTDTQYF; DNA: TGTGCCAGCCGTAGGGGGAGCACAGATACGCAGTATTTT
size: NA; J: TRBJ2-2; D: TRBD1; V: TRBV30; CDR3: CAWSVRQGGAGELFF; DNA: TGTGCCTGGAGTGTAAGACAGGGGGGGGCCGGGGAGCTGTTTTTT
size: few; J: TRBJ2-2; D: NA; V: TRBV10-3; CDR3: CAILPLRGTGELFF; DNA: TGTGCCATCCTCCCTTTGCGGGGCACCGGGGAGCTGTTTTTT
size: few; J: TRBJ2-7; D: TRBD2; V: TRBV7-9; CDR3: CASSSDWTSGSYEQYF; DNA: TGTGCCAGCAGCTCCGACTGGACTAGCGGGAGCTACGAGCAGTACTTC
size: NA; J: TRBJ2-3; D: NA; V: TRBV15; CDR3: CATSRGATESTDTQYF; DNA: TGTGCCACCAGCAGAGGTGCGACAGAGAGCACAGATACGCAGTATTTT
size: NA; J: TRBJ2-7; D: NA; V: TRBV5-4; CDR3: CASNPAGGSYEQYF; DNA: TGTGCCAGCAACCCCGCCGGGGGCTCCTACGAGCAGTACTTC
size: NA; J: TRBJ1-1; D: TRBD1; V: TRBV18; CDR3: CASSLHRGPTEAFF; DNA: TGTGCCAGCTCACTACACAGGGGGCCCACTGAAGCTTTCTTT
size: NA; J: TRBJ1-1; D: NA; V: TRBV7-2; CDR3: CASSLWGGISTEAFF; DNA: TGTGCCAGCAGCTTATGGGGGGGAATTAGCACTGAAGCTTTCTTT
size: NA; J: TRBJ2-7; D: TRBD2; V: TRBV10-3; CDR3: CAISPLAGQGYEQYF; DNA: TGTGCCATCAGTCCCCTAGCGGGCCAAGGCTACGAGCAGTACTTC
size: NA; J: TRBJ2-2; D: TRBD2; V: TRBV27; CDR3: CASSFREGLLNTGELFF; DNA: TGTGCCAGCAGTTTTCGGGAGGGACTCCTTAACACCGGGGAGCTGTTTTTT
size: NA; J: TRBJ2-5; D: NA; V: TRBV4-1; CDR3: CASSLPEGASHQETQYF; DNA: TGCGCCAGCAGCCTCCCGGAGGGGGCATCTCACCAAGAGACCCAGTACTTC
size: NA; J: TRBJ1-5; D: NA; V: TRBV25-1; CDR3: CASSEVGSNQPQHF; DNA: TGTGCCAGCAGTGAGGTCGGTAGCAATCAGCCCCAGCATTTT
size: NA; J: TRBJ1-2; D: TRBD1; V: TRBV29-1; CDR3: CSVDRRGPNYGYTF; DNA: TGCAGCGTTGACAGGAGGGGGCCCAACTATGGCTACACCTTC
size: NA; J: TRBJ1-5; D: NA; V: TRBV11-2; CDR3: CASSLGGSSRRQPQHF; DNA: TGTGCCAGCAGCTTAGGAGGCTCTAGCAGGCGTCAGCCCCAGCATTTT
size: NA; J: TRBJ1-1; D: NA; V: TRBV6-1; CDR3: CASCRAGVNGAEAFF; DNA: TGTGCCAGCTGCCGGGCAGGGGTGAATGGCGCTGAAGCTTTCTTT
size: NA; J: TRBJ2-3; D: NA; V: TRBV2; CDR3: CASSGEVMNTQYF; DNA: TGTGCCAGCAGTGGGGAGGTTATGAATACGCAGTATTTT
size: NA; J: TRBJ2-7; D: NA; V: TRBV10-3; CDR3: CAISEHYEQYF; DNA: TGTGCCATCAGTGAGCACTACGAGCAGTACTTC
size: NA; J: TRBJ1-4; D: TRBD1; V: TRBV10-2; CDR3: CASSESRGTGLDEKLFF; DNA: TGCGCCAGCAGTGAGTCGCGAGGGACAGGTTTAGATGAAAAACTGTTTTTT
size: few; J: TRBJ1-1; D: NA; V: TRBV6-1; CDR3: CASSEEGRPTEAFF; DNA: TGTGCCAGCAGTGAGGAGGGGCGCCCAACTGAAGCTTTCTTT
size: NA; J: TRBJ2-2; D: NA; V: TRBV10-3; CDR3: CAISVQLAGELFF; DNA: TGTGCCATCAGTGTCCAGTTGGCCGGGGAGCTGTTTTTT
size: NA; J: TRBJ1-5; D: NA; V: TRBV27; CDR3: CASSPHREGNQPQHF; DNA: TGTGCCAGCAGTCCGCACAGGGAAGGCAATCAGCCCCAGCATTTT
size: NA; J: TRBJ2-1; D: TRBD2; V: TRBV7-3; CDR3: CASSLKATSGSDYKSNEQFF; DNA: TGTGCCAGCAGCTTAAAGGCGACTAGCGGGAGCGATTATAAGTCCAATGAGCAGTTCTTC
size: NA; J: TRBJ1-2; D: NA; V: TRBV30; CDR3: CAWSLLGSRYGYTF; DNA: TGTGCCTGGTCCCTTCTAGGTTCTCGGTATGGCTACACCTTC
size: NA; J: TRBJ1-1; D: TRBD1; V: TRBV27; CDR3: CASSLSGTVNTEAFF; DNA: TGTGCCAGCAGTTTATCGGGGACAGTGAACACTGAAGCTTTCTTT
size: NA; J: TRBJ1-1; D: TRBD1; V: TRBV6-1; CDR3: CASTPPGTANTEAFF; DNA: TGTGCCAGCACCCCCCCCGGGACAGCGAACACTGAAGCTTTCTTT
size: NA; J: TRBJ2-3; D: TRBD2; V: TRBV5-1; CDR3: CASLRTSGTDTQYF; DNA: TGCGCCTCCCTTCGGACTAGCGGCACAGATACGCAGTATTTT
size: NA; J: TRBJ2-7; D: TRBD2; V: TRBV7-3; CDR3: CASSLRAGGAYEQYF; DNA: TGTGCCAGCAGCTTGCGGGCGGGGGGAGCCTACGAGCAGTACTTC
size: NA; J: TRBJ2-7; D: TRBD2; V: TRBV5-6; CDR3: CASSFSLAGPHEQYF; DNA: TGTGCCAGCAGCTTTAGCCTAGCGGGACCCCACGAGCAGTACTTC
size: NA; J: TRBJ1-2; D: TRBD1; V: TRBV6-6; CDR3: CASSYQDRGSYGYTF; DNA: TGTGCCAGCAGTTACCAGGACAGGGGGAGCTATGGCTACACCTTC
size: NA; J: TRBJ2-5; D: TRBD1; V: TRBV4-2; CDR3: CASSWDRDQETQYF; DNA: TGTGCCAGCAGCTGGGACAGAGATCAAGAGACCCAGTACTTC
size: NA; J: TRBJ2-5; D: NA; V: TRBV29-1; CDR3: CSVGRGEGGKTQYF; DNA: TGCAGCGTGGGCCGGGGAGAAGGGGGAAAGACCCAGTACTTC
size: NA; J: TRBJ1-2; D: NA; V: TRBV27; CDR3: CASSPQGGRDGYTF; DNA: TGTGCCAGCAGTCCCCAAGGGGGTAGGGATGGCTACACCTTC
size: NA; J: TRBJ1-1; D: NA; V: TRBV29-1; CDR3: CSVEFWGFSPEAFF; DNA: TGCAGCGTTGAATTTTGGGGCTTCAGTCCTGAAGCTTTCTTT
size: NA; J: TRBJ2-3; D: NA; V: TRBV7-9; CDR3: CASSPGLATDTQYF; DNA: TGTGCCAGCAGCCCCGGTCTAGCGACAGATACGCAGTATTTT
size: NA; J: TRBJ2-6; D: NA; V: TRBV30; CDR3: CAWGAGSGANVLTF; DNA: TGTGCCTGGGGAGCGGGCTCTGGGGCCAACGTCCTGACTTTC
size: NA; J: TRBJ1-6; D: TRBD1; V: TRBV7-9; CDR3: CASSWRQGNSPLHF; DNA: TGTGCCAGCAGCTGGCGACAGGGGAACTCACCCCTCCACTTT
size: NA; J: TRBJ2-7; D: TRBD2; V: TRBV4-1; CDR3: CASSQDLAGFEQYF; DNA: TGCGCCAGCAGCCAAGATCTAGCGGGATTCGAGCAGTACTTC
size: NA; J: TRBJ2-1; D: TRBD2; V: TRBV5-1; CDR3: CASSSGLALKSYNEQFF; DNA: TGCGCCAGCAGCTCGGGACTAGCTCTAAAGTCCTACAATGAGCAGTTCTTC
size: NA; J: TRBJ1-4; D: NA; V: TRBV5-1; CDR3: CASSLGQKNEKLFF; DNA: TGCGCCAGCAGCCTAGGACAGAAGAATGAAAAACTGTTTTTT
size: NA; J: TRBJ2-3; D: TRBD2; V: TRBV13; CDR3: CASALRERESTDTQYF; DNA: TGTGCCAGCGCCCTGAGGGAGCGGGAGAGCACAGATACGCAGTATTTT
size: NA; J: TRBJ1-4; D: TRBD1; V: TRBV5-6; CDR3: CASSYGTGGPRGEKLFF; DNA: TGTGCCAGCAGCTATGGGACAGGGGGCCCTCGGGGTGAAAAACTGTTTTTT
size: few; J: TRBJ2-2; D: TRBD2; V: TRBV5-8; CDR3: CASSGRASTGELFF; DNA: TGTGCCAGCAGCGGGAGGGCCTCCACCGGGGAGCTGTTTTTT
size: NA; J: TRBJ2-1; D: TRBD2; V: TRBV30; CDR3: CAWSVDRGSGRVYNEQFF; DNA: TGTGCCTGGAGTGTAGATCGGGGGAGCGGGAGGGTTTACAATGAGCAGTTCTTC
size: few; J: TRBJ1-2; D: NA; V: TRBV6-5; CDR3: CASSGTTTNYGYTF; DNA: TGTGCCAGCAGCGGGACAACCACTAACTATGGCTACACCTTC
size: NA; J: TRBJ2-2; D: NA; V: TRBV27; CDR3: CASSLGWGAGELFF; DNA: TGTGCCAGCAGTCTCGGATGGGGCGCCGGGGAGCTGTTTTTT